The 17 T cell receptor beta chains in this list originate from one sample, sequenced in a study of cytomegalovirus exposure and HLA in healthy donors. Vbeta (60) and Jbeta (13) primers were used in the PCR. This table comes from immunoSEQ multiplex PCR, and its TCRdb copy is limited to in-frame clones, with some not included. The table records 100,000 or so clones, around 79% of them present only once. The sequenced material came from PBMCs. The receptors were sampled from a woman aged 40 to 50 in good health and CMV-seropositive.

This clone was seen only a few times. The rearrangement joins TRBV4-3 to TRBJ2-7, with no clear D. Germline V gene lookup returns CDR1 LGHNA and CDR2 YSLEER. V was clipped by 4 bases and J by 3 bases, with 16 bases between them. The CDR3 extends over 15 amino acids. CDR3 DNA sequence: TGCGCCAGCAGCCGCTACGACACTGAGTACTACGAGCAGTACTTC. Translation: CASSRYDTEYYEQYF.

The rearrangement links TRBV5-1 to TRBJ2-5; possibly TRBD2 for D (6 bases). The DNA end lines up better with TRBJ2-7; the J call may be wrong. Germline V gene lookup returns CDR1 SGHRS and CDR2 YFSETQ. CDR3 size: 15 residues. CDR3: CASSLGGVVPYEQYF. The CDR3 DNA reads TGCGCCAGCAGCTTGGGGGGGGTGGTACCCTACGAGCAGTACTTC.

The chain has TRBV4-2 and TRBJ2-1, with TRBD2 matching 14 bases. Germline trimming cut 3 bases from V and 3 bases from J; bases unmatched to any gene: 4. The CDR3 is 17 amino acids. Germline assignment: CDR1 LGHNA and CDR2 YNFKEQ. The CDR3 spells CASSQETSGRGYNEQFF. CDR3 sequence (DNA): TGTGCCAGCAGCCAGGAGACTAGCGGGAGGGGCTACAATGAGCAGTTCTTC.

The rearrangement uses TRBV25-1 and TRBJ2-3, with a possible D match to TRBD2 (6 bases). The CDR3 length is 15 residues. V gave up 8 bases and J gave up 2 bases, with 17 bases separating them. Germline loops: CDR1 MGHDK, CDR2 SYGVNS. CDR3 loop: CASVYRRDDTDTQYF. The CDR3 region has the DNA TGTGCCAGCGTATACCGGAGGGATGACACAGATACGCAGTATTTT.

In this sample, this clone turned up once. The rearrangement joins TRBV6-9 to TRBJ2-7; D remains unclear. V lost 5 bases to trimming and J lost 3 bases, with 8 bases between them. The CDR3 totals 12 residues. The germline CDR1 and CDR2 sequences are MNHGY and SVAAGI. DNA for the CDR3: TGTGCCAGCAGTCTACGCCGCTACGAGCAGTACTTC. Its protein product is CASSLRRYEQYF.

Points on this clone: Compared with germline, one end of the junction differs, possibly owing to a read error. The chain employs TRBV9 and TRBJ1-1; D is uncertain. There are 14 residues in the CDR3. Germline CDR1 reads SGDLS; CDR2 reads YYNGEE. CDR3 loop: CASSDDQVNAEAFF. The CDR3 DNA sequence: TGTGCCAGCAGCGACGACCAGGTGAACGCTGAAGCTTTCTTT.

The genes are TRBV10-2 and TRBJ2-3; 8 bases are a match to TRBD1. The germline CDR1 and CDR2 sequences are WSHSY and SAAADI. After removal of 7 bases from V and 3 bases from J, the junction contained 9 bases not matched to a gene. The CDR3 is 15 residues long. The CDR3 DNA reads as TGCGCCAGCATCGAAACAGGGGGAACAACAGATACGCAGTATTTT. Encoded protein: CASIETGGTTDTQYF.

CDR3 bases: TGTGCCAGCAGCCCAGGGGGCCCCTACAATGAGCAGTTCTTC. It yields the protein CASSPGGPYNEQFF. The chain uses TRBV28 and TRBJ2-1; 8 bases map to TRBD1. Trimming removed 6 bases from V and 2 bases from J; junction bases left unmatched: 3. Germline assignment: CDR1 MDHEN and CDR2 SYDVKM. The CDR3 sequence is 14 residues long.

This chain links TRBV11-3 with TRBJ2-7; no definite D call. This CDR3 spans 16 amino acids. V was clipped by 1 base and J by 2 bases, with 15 bases between them. Germline lookup yields CDR1 SGHNT and CDR2 YENEEA. The CDR3 nucleotides read TGTGCCAGCAGCTTAGGGGTTCTGCAGGCCGCCTACGAGCAGTACTTC. Translated: CASSLGVLQAAYEQYF.

The J gene is TRBJ2-3, the V gene TRBV7-6, with TRBD2 matching over 10 bases. The CDR3 sequence is 14 residues long. From germline, CDR1 is SGHVS and CDR2 FNYEAQ. Trimming took 7 bases from V and 1 from J; bases not matched to a gene: 2. The CDR3 DNA reads TGTGCCAGCAAGGGGACTAGCGGCACAGATACGCAGTATTTT. Translating it yields CASKGTSGTDTQYF.

The J gene is TRBJ2-3, the V gene TRBV7-3; D unresolved. The CDR3 runs 13 residues. Germline CDR1 is SGHTA and CDR2 is FQGTGA. Trimming stripped 4 bases from V and 1 base from J, with 6 bases between. Here the CDR3 DNA reads TGTGCCAGCAGCTCCCAGGGCACAGATACGCAGTATTTT. It codes for CASSSQGTDTQYF. Full variable domain (remainder filled in from reference TRBV7-3 and TRBJ2-3): GAGVSQTPSNKVTEKGKYVELRCDPISGHTALYWYRQSLGQGPEFLIYFQGTGAADDSGLPNDRFFAVRPEGSVSTLKIQRTERGDSAVYLCASSSQGTDTQYFGPGTRLTVL.

The rearrangement uses TRBV27 and TRBJ2-3; TRBD2 aligns across 9 bases. The junction had 3 bases not matched to a gene; V was cut back by 8 bases and J by 0 bases. The CDR3 runs to 14 residues. CDR1 is MNHEY and CDR2 is SMNVEV in the germline V gene (reference sequence). As DNA, the CDR3 is TGTGCCAGCGGCCTAGCGGGGAGCACAGATACGCAGTATTTT. The encoded protein is CASGLAGSTDTQYF.

This chain connects TRBV6-6 to TRBJ1-3; a weak D match, TRBD1 (5 bases). The CDR3 covers 13 residues. Germline assignment: CDR1 MNHNY and CDR2 SVGAGI (reference sequence). V gave up 11 bases and J gave up 2 bases, with 13 bases separating them. The CDR3 nucleotides read TGTGCCGGCAACGGGGGAGCTGGAAACACCATATATTTT. Protein: CAGNGGAGNTIYF.

This clone is categorized as medium-sized (0.01 to 0.1%). CDR3 residues: CASSRTAHSGANVLTF. The CDR3 nucleotides read TGCGCCAGCAGCCGGACAGCCCACTCTGGGGCCAACGTCCTGACTTTC. The chain carries TRBV4-3 and TRBJ2-6; a weak D match, TRBD1 (6 bases). Germline lookup yields CDR1 LGHNA and CDR2 YSLEER. V lost 4 bases and J 0 bases, leaving 10 bases between the germline ends. CDR3 length equals 16 residues.

This clone was counted a single time. The chain links TRBV6-4 to TRBJ2-3; TRBD2 is a possible D gene (6 bases). CDR1 and CDR2 from the germline V gene are MRHNA and SNTAGT. The CDR3 loop spans 14 amino acids. Trimming took off 6 bases at V and 1 base at J, with 11 bases between the two ends. CDR3 sequence (DNA): TGTGCCAGCAGCCGGGAGTGGGGCACAGATACGCAGTATTTT. Translating it yields CASSREWGTDTQYF.

J is TRBJ2-4 and V is TRBV19, with TRBD2 matching 7 bases. V lost 7 bases, J lost 1 base, and 10 bases stayed unmatched. In germline, CDR1 is LNHDA, CDR2 SQIVND (reference sequence). The CDR3 runs to 16 residues. The CDR3 DNA reads TGTGCCAGTACCCCCGGCATCGGGAGGGCCAAAAACATTCAGTACTTC. Translated, it gives CASTPGIGRAKNIQYF.

This clone was observed a few times. J is TRBJ1-5 and V is TRBV27, with D unclear. The CDR3 sequence is 11 residues long. The germline CDR1 and CDR2 sequences are MNHEY and SMNVEV (reference sequence). Trimming removed 4 bases from V and 4 bases from J, with 2 bases in between. The CDR3 loop is CASSSNQPQHF. In nucleotides, the CDR3 is TGTGCCAGCAGTTCTAATCAGCCCCAGCATTTT.